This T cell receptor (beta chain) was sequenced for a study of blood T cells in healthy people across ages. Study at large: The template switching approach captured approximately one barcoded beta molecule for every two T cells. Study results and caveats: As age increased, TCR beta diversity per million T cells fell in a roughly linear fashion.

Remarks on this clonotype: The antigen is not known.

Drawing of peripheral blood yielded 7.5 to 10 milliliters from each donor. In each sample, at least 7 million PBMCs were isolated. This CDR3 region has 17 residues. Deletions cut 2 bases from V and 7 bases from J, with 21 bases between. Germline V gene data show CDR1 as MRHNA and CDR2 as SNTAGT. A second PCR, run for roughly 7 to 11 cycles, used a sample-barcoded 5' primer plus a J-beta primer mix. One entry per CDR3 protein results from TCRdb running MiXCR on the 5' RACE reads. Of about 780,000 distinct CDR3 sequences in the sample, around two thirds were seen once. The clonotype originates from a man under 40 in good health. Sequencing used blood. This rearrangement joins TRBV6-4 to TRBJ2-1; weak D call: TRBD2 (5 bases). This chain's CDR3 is CASSDHGEPFTGNEQFF. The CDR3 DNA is TGTGCCAGCAGTGACCATGGGGAGCCCTTCACGGGGAATGAGCAGTTCTTC.